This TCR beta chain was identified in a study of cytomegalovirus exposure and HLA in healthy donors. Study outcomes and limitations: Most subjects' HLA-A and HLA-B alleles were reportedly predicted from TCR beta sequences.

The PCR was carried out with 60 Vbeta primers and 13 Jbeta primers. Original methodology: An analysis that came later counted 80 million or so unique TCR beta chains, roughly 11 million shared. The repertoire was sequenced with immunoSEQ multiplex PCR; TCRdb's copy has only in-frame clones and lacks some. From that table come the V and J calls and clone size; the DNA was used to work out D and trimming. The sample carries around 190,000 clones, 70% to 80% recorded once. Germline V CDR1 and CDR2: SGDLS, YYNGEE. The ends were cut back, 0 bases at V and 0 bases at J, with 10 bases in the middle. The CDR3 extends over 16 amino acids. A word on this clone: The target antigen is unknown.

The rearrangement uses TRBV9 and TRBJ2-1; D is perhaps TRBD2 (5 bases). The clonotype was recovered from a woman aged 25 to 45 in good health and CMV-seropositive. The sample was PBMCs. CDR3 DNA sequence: TGTGCCAGCAGCGTAGAGTTAGGGAGCTCCTACAATGAGCAGTTCTTC. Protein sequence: CASSVELGSSYNEQFF.